A selection of T cell receptor beta chains follows, all from one sample in a study of T cells after yellow fever vaccination. Each CDR3 protein is one row after TCRdb ran MiXCR on the 5' RACE reads. Of about 310,000 distinct CDR3 sequences listed, more than 3% are singletons. The starting material was PBMCs, obtained on the day of the yellow fever booster vaccination. These receptors were collected from a man younger than 35 who received the YFV17D yellow fever vaccine. The CDR3 runs from the conserved cysteine through the conserved F or W. D genes are given only for firm matches. Not every row has a clone size; where given, it reads once, few, many or a size class.

D gene,V gene,J gene,clone size,CDR3 protein,CDR3 DNA
.,TRBV7-2,TRBJ1-6,many,CASSLQAVRGAADNSPLHF,TGTGCCAGCAGCTTACAGGCAGTAAGGGGGGCCGCGGATAATTCACCCCTCCACTTT
TRBD2,TRBV5-1,TRBJ2-3,many,CASSLETSGGASTDTQYF,TGCGCCAGCAGCTTGGAGACTAGCGGGGGGGCTAGCACAGATACGCAGTATTTT
TRBD1,TRBV6-2/TRBV6-3,TRBJ1-1,few,CASSYSIGDRPNTEAFF,TGTGCCAGCAGTTACTCGATAGGGGACAGGCCAAACACTGAAGCTTTCTTT
TRBD2,TRBV5-1,TRBJ2-7,.,CASSVERGGEQYF,TGCGCCAGCAGCGTGGAGCGGGGCGGGGAGCAGTACTTC
TRBD2,TRBV28,TRBJ2-3,many,CASSSSGGAGTDTQYF,TGTGCCAGCAGTTCAAGCGGGGGGGCCGGAACAGATACGCAGTATTTT
TRBD2,TRBV5-1,TRBJ2-1,few,CASSLGLAGAFGEQFF,TGCGCCAGCAGCTTGGGACTAGCGGGGGCCTTCGGTGAGCAGTTCTTC
TRBD1,TRBV25-1,TRBJ2-2,.,CASSELFGDRGPGELFF,TGTGCCAGCAGTGAATTATTTGGAGACAGGGGGCCCGGGGAGCTGTTTTTT
.,TRBV7-9,TRBJ2-5,.,CASSDEKAGETQYF,TGTGCCAGCAGCGATGAAAAGGCGGGAGAGACCCAGTACTTC
.,TRBV7-9,TRBJ1-2,.,CASSLAGTGGYTF,TGTGCCAGCAGCTTAGCAGGGACGGGAGGCTACACCTTC
.,TRBV12-3/TRBV12-4,TRBJ2-1,.,CASRWGDAYNEQFF,TGTGCCAGCAGGTGGGGGGACGCATACAATGAGCAGTTCTTC
.,TRBV7-8,TRBJ1-6,.,CASSLEQGDNSPLHF,TGTGCCAGCAGCTTAGAACAGGGAGATAATTCACCCCTCCACTTT
.,TRBV30,TRBJ1-1,few,CAWSRLGTEAFF,TGTGCCTGGAGTCGCCTGGGGACTGAAGCTTTCTTT
.,TRBV6-5,TRBJ1-6,few,CATKRPRTVGSPLHF,TGTGCCACCAAACGACCCCGGACGGTGGGTTCACCCCTCCACTTT
TRBD2,TRBV4-1,TRBJ2-7,many,CASSQVGGYEQYF,TGCGCCAGCAGCCAAGTGGGAGGGTACGAGCAGTACTTC
.,TRBV4-2,TRBJ1-3,many,CASSTRGNTIYF,TGTGCCAGCAGCACAAGGGGAAACACCATATATTTT
.,TRBV4-3,TRBJ2-5,.,CASSQGRGAHGTQYF,TGCGCCAGCAGCCAAGGACGGGGGGCCCACGGGACCCAGTACTTC
.,TRBV5-1,TRBJ2-3,.,CASSLAVSRPDTQYF,TGCGCCAGCAGCTTGGCGGTTAGCAGGCCAGATACGCAGTATTTT
TRBD2,TRBV5-1,TRBJ2-5,many,CASSLDWRGAAFETQYF,TGCGCCAGCAGCTTGGACTGGCGGGGGGCAGCTTTTGAGACCCAGTACTTC
.,TRBV5-1,TRBJ1-2,few,CASRRQAPNYGYTF,TGCGCCAGCAGACGACAGGCACCAAACTATGGCTACACCTTC
.,TRBV7-6,TRBJ1-1,many,CASSFPGTEAFF,TGTGCCAGCAGCTTTCCGGGCACTGAAGCTTTCTTT
.,TRBV6-2/TRBV6-3,TRBJ2-5,many,CANRDRSGTQYF,TGTGCCAACCGGGACCGGAGCGGGACCCAGTACTTC
TRBD2,TRBV7-9,TRBJ2-4,many,CASSTNAGVAKNIQYF,TGTGCCAGCAGCACGAACGCGGGGGTAGCCAAAAACATTCAGTACTTC
.,TRBV5-1,TRBJ1-2,few,CASSLTAPGYGYTF,TGCGCCAGCAGCTTGACAGCTCCTGGCTATGGCTACACCTTC
.,TRBV7-3,TRBJ2-5,few,CASSPDSLQETQYF,TGTGCCAGCAGTCCCGACTCTCTCCAAGAGACCCAGTACTTC
.,TRBV20-1,TRBJ2-1,many,CSAIGQGGFTYNEQFF,TGCAGTGCCATAGGACAGGGAGGGTTTACCTACAATGAGCAGTTCTTC
TRBD2,TRBV18,TRBJ2-1,few,CASSPVAGDNEQFF,TGTGCCAGCTCACCAGTAGCGGGCGACAATGAGCAGTTCTTC
.,TRBV6-6,TRBJ1-6,.,CASSYRPRNSPLHF,TGTGCCAGCAGTTATCGTCCTCGGAATTCACCCCTCCACTTT
.,TRBV6-5,TRBJ1-5,many,CASSYGQGGNQPQHF,TGTGCCAGCAGTTACGGCCAAGGGGGCAATCAGCCCCAGCATTTT
.,TRBV6-2/TRBV6-3,TRBJ2-4,many,CASSSFGLAKNIQYF,TGTGCCAGCAGTTCGTTTGGGTTAGCCAAAAACATTCAGTACTTC
.,TRBV12-3/TRBV12-4,TRBJ1-4,.,CASSPLPGEGDEKLFF,TGTGCCAGCAGTCCCCTACCTGGGGAGGGGGATGAAAAACTGTTTTTT
.,TRBV7-2,TRBJ1-2,many,CASSSFRGNYGYTF,TGTGCCAGCAGCTCATTCCGAGGAAACTATGGCTACACCTTC
.,TRBV5-4,TRBJ2-3,few,CASSLGRVKDTQYF,TGTGCCAGCAGCTTGGGCAGGGTTAAAGATACGCAGTATTTT
.,TRBV4-3,TRBJ1-6,.,CASSQDSVRGGYNSPLHF,TGCGCCAGCAGCCAAGATTCGGTCAGGGGCGGGTATAATTCACCCCTCCACTTT
TRBD2,TRBV3-1,TRBJ2-5,.,CASSHTAGVETQYF,TGTGCCAGCAGCCATACCGCGGGGGTAGAGACCCAGTACTTC
.,TRBV4-1,TRBJ1-4,many,CASSQDWGGKLFF,TGCGCCAGCAGCCAAGATTGGGGCGGAAAACTGTTTTTT
TRBD1,TRBV19,TRBJ2-5,few,CASSSGQGHQETQYF,TGTGCCAGTAGTAGCGGACAGGGCCACCAAGAGACCCAGTACTTC
TRBD2,TRBV9,TRBJ2-1,few,CASSVELAGSSSYNEQFF,TGTGCCAGCAGCGTAGAACTAGCGGGTTCGAGCTCCTACAATGAGCAGTTCTTC
TRBD1,TRBV6-5,TRBJ1-1,.,CASRPGTGLMNTEAFF,TGTGCCAGCAGACCCGGGACAGGGCTAATGAACACTGAAGCTTTCTTT
TRBD1,TRBV28,TRBJ1-1,many,CASRVEGAWKAFF,TGTGCCAGCAGGGTAGAGGGGGCTTGGAAAGCTTTCTTT
TRBD1,TRBV18,TRBJ1-1,many,CASQGTGELTEAFF,TGTGCCAGCCAGGGGACAGGGGAGTTGACTGAAGCTTTCTTT
.,TRBV7-9,TRBJ2-7,few,CASTHSAGVISYEQYF,TGTGCCAGCACCCACTCGGCAGGGGTGATTTCCTACGAGCAGTACTTC
TRBD1,TRBV7-8,TRBJ2-5,.,CASSLGLWGQGQETQYF,TGTGCCAGCAGCTTAGGTCTATGGGGACAGGGGCAAGAGACCCAGTACTTC
.,TRBV12-3/TRBV12-4,TRBJ2-1,many,CASSPSGSPSEQFF,TGTGCCAGCAGTCCCAGCGGGTCCCCCAGTGAGCAGTTCTTC
TRBD2,TRBV4-2,TRBJ2-3,many,CASSQAGLAPTDTQYF,TGTGCCAGCAGCCAAGCGGGACTAGCCCCCACAGATACGCAGTATTTT
.,TRBV7-6,TRBJ2-7,many,CASSPGGTGGLYEQYF,TGTGCCAGCAGTCCGGGGGGGACAGGCGGCCTTTACGAGCAGTACTTC
.,TRBV4-2,TRBJ1-2,.,CASTRFQGDGYTF,TGTGCCAGCACACGGTTCCAGGGCGATGGCTACACCTTC
TRBD1,TRBV7-9,TRBJ1-6,few,CASSLSQGATYNSPLHF,TGTGCCAGCAGCTTATCACAGGGGGCAACCTATAATTCACCCCTCCACTTT
.,TRBV7-2,TRBJ1-1,few,CASSSQGIEAFF,TGTGCCAGCAGCTCCCAGGGTATTGAAGCTTTCTTT
TRBD2,TRBV10-3,TRBJ2-2,few,CAISGPESGGAYGELFF,TGTGCCATCAGTGGCCCAGAAAGCGGGGGGGCCTACGGGGAGCTGTTTTTT
TRBD1,TRBV7-3,TRBJ2-3,many,CASSPTNRGDTQYF,TGTGCCAGCAGCCCCACTAACAGGGGAGATACGCAGTATTTT
TRBD1,TRBV12-3/TRBV12-4,TRBJ1-2,.,CASALGTGGYTF,TGTGCCAGCGCACTCGGGACAGGTGGCTACACCTTC
.,TRBV10-1,TRBJ2-2,.,CASSGGATGELFF,TGCGCCAGCAGTGGGGGGGCCACCGGGGAGCTGTTTTTT
TRBD1,TRBV5-1,TRBJ1-1,many,CASSWVPGQGTGTEAFF,TGCGCCAGCAGCTGGGTTCCGGGACAGGGGACGGGGACTGAAGCTTTCTTT
TRBD1,TRBV4-3,TRBJ2-4,.,CASSQHGQAGAKNIQYF,TGCGCCAGCAGCCAACATGGACAGGCCGGAGCCAAAAACATTCAGTACTTC
TRBD1,TRBV29-1,TRBJ2-3,few,CSVARDRVTDTQYF,TGCAGCGTGGCCCGGGACAGGGTGACAGATACGCAGTATTTT
.,TRBV29-1,TRBJ2-3,many,CSAGRVIEDTQYF,TGCAGCGCCGGCAGGGTCATTGAAGATACGCAGTATTTT
TRBD1,TRBV20-1,TRBJ1-5,few,CSARRGTGVIQPQHF,TGCAGTGCTAGACGTGGGACAGGGGTAATTCAGCCCCAGCATTTT
TRBD2,TRBV20-1,TRBJ2-5,.,CSASNLAGALQETQYF,TGCAGTGCTAGCAATCTAGCGGGGGCTCTCCAAGAGACCCAGTACTTC
TRBD2,TRBV5-4,TRBJ2-1,many,CASSRGLAGVYNEQFF,TGTGCCAGCAGCAGGGGACTAGCGGGGGTCTACAATGAGCAGTTCTTC
TRBD1,TRBV6-2/TRBV6-3,TRBJ2-6,few,CASSTGQGRPSGANVLTF,TGTGCCAGCAGCACCGGACAGGGACGCCCGTCTGGGGCCAACGTCCTGACTTTC